One sample yielded the 15 T cell receptor beta chains listed below, sequenced in a study of blood T cells in healthy people across ages. The second PCR ran about 6 to 12 cycles with a sample-barcoded 5' primer and J-beta primers. One entry per CDR3 protein, called by TCRdb with MiXCR from the 5' RACE reads. In the table there are about 800,000 distinct CDR3 sequences, roughly 60% of which are singletons. What was sequenced was blood. Every receptor here comes from a man aged 30 to 45 in good health.

The CDR3 DNA reads TGCAGTGCTATACCGGCCGATTCACCCCTCCACTTT. It specifies CSAIPADSPLHF. The rearrangement uses TRBV20-1 and TRBJ1-6; the D is unclear. This CDR3 is built from 12 residues. CDR1 and CDR2 from the germline V gene are DFQATT and SNEGSKA (reference sequence). The V gene lost 4 bases and the J gene lost 8 bases, with 9 bases spanning the gap.

This clonotype came up once. The chain joins TRBV2 to TRBJ2-2, with TRBD1 matching 8 bases. Unmatched junction bases numbered 8, after V lost 5 bases and J lost 6 bases. Germline loops: CDR1 SNHLY, CDR2 FYNNEI. CDR3 length: 15 amino acids. CDR3 region: CASSPRTGSPGELFF. In DNA, the CDR3 is TGTGCCAGCAGTCCCCGGACAGGGAGTCCCGGGGAGCTGTTTTTT.

This clonotype was observed a few times. CDR3 in amino acids: CSATSQRAYNEQFF. The CDR3 nucleotides read TGCAGTGCTACGTCTCAGCGGGCTTACAATGAGCAGTTCTTC. The chain uses TRBV20-1 and TRBJ2-1, with D perhaps TRBD2 (6 bases). Germline V CDR1 and CDR2: DFQATT, SNEGSKA (reference sequence). Trimming left V 4 bases short and J 4 bases short, with 14 bases between. This CDR3 has 14 residues.

The chain links TRBV12-3 or TRBV12-4 to TRBJ2-5; D gene unclear. The CDR3 covers 13 residues. Deletions cut 6 bases from V and 2 bases from J, with 10 bases between. The CDR3 coding sequence is TGTGCCAGCAGATACAGTGGGCAAGAGACCCAGTACTTC. Protein sequence: CASRYSGQETQYF.

V and J are TRBV5-1 and TRBJ2-1, with D perhaps TRBD1 (5 bases). The germline CDR1 and CDR2 sequences are SGHRS and YFSETQ. The CDR3 has 12 amino acids. The V end was cut by 5 bases, the J end by 6 bases, with 9 bases between. The CDR3 sequence is CASRGPSNEQFF. Here the CDR3 DNA reads TGCGCCAGCAGGGGGCCGTCCAATGAGCAGTTCTTC. Variable domain in full (rest from reference TRBV5-1 and TRBJ2-1): KAGVTQTPRYLIKTRGQQVTLSCSPISGHRSVSWYQQTPGQGLQFLFEYFSETQRNKGNFPGRFSGRQFSNSRSEMNVSTLELGDSALYLCASRGPSNEQFFGPGTRLTVL.

With regard to this clonotype: A much bigger clone sits one base away, suggesting this may be a read error. The chain links TRBV2 to TRBJ2-3; D not certain. CDR3 length: 12 amino acids. Germline CDR1 reads SNHLY; CDR2 reads FYNNEI. The V end lost 6 bases, the J end lost 0 bases, and 4 bases lay between the germline ends. The CDR3 loop reads CASRRSTDTQYF. CDR3 sequence (DNA): TGTGCCAGCAGACGTAGCACAGATACGCAGTATTTT.

V is TRBV7-2 and J is TRBJ2-7, with 10 bases identical to TRBD2. V trimming: 1 base; J trimming: 1 base; junction bases outside the gene matches: 1. The CDR3 consists of 15 residues. Germline loops: CDR1 SGHTA, CDR2 FQGNSA. DNA for the CDR3: TGTGCCAGCAGCTTAGATAGCGGGGGGTCCTACGAGCAGTACTTC. Protein product: CASSLDSGGSYEQYF.

V and J are TRBV4-2 and TRBJ2-1, with unresolved D. V was trimmed by 4 bases and J by 7 bases, leaving 20 bases between them. Germline lookup yields CDR1 LGHNA and CDR2 YNFKEQ. The CDR3 length is 16 residues. The CDR3: CASSRTTSSLSNEQFF. The CDR3 bases are TGTGCCAGCAGCCGTACAACTTCTTCTCTTTCAAATGAGCAGTTCTTC.

The chain uses TRBV2 and TRBJ2-5; 7 bases map to TRBD1. The DNA end is a closer match to TRBJ2-7, so the J assignment may be wrong. CDR3 length equals 16 residues. Germline values: CDR1 SNHLY, CDR2 FYNNEI. CDR3 in amino acids: CASRAEQGPLAYEQYF. Written as DNA, the CDR3 is TGTGCCAGCAGGGCAGAACAGGGGCCGTTAGCCTACGAGCAGTACTTC.

For the CDR3, the DNA is TGCAGTGCTAGACTCTCCGGACTCCGCCCGCAGTATTTT. Amino acids: CSARLSGLRPQYF. This chain joins TRBV20-1 and TRBJ2-3; the D gene is possibly TRBD2 (5 bases). Per the germline V gene, CDR1 is DFQATT and CDR2 is SNEGSKA (reference sequence). V gave up 2 bases and J gave up 10 bases, with 16 bases separating them. CDR3 length: 13 amino acids.

This sequence joins TRBV7-9 and TRBJ1-2, with 7 bases that match TRBD1. V lost 5 bases, J lost 10 bases, and 22 bases stayed unmatched. The CDR3 is 17 amino acids. CDR1 and CDR2 (germline): SEHNR, FQNEAQ (reference sequence). CDR3 in DNA: TGTGCCAGCAGCGCGAATAGGGACAGCCATGGTCTATCCCTCTACACCTTC. Translating it yields CASSANRDSHGLSLYTF.

The chain employs TRBV20-1 and TRBJ1-5; TRBD1 is a possible D gene (5 bases). The CDR3 runs to 17 residues. Deletions cut 3 bases from V and 0 bases from J, with 18 bases between. CDR1 DFQATT and CDR2 SNEGSKA come from the germline V gene (reference sequence). The CDR3 reads CSAREHRDGASNQPQHF. The CDR3 DNA reads TGCAGTGCTAGGGAACACCGGGACGGAGCTAGCAATCAGCCCCAGCATTTT.

This clonotype has just a few counts. The chain carries TRBV20-1 and TRBJ2-7; TRBD1 agrees at 7 bases. V dropped 6 bases and J dropped 1; count of bases not matched to a gene: 6. Germline assignment: CDR1 DFQATT and CDR2 SNEGSKA (reference sequence). This CDR3 contains 13 residues. The CDR3 bases are TGCAGTGCCACGGGACAGTATTCCTACGAGCAGTACTTC. Protein: CSATGQYSYEQYF.

This clonotype was seen a handful of times. The chain joins TRBV10-3 to TRBJ2-1; 8 nucleotides align to TRBD1. J was trimmed by 7 bases and V by 2 bases; bases with no gene match: 4. Germline V gives CDR1 ENHRY, CDR2 SYGVKD. The CDR3 runs to 14 residues. DNA of the CDR3: TGTGCCATCAGTGAGGGACAGGGAGGTAATGAGCAGTTCTTC. This gives the protein CAISEGQGGNEQFF.

This clonotype has at least ten counts. This chain joins TRBV6-1 and TRBJ2-7; no firm D call. The CDR3 loop spans 16 amino acids. Germline assignment: CDR1 MNHNS and CDR2 SASEGT. Trimming took off 6 bases at V and 0 bases at J, with 18 bases between the two ends. The CDR3 loop reads CASRRATIGSSYEQYF. The CDR3 DNA follows: TGTGCCAGCAGAAGAGCTACGATAGGTTCCTCCTACGAGCAGTACTTC.